The 8 T cell receptor beta chains given below trace back to one sample, sequenced in a study of control samples from healthy donors and cancer patients. Produced via immunoSEQ multiplex PCR; TCRdb's table is partial and in-frame only. Of about 100,000 clones listed, roughly 84% are singletons. The sample taken for sequencing was blood. Receptors were obtained from a woman aged 50 to 60 in good health.

This clone was observed a single time. The rearrangement uses TRBV10-3 and TRBJ2-3, with TRBD2 matching 10 bases. This CDR3 is built from 17 residues. The junction had 15 bases not matched to a gene; V was cut back by 10 bases and J by 2 bases. CDR1 and CDR2 from the germline V gene are ENHRY and SYGVKD. CDR3 in amino acids: CATFTLAGVGDTDTQYF. As DNA, the CDR3 is TGTGCCACCTTTACCCTAGCGGGAGTCGGGGACACAGATACGCAGTATTTT.

This sequence joins TRBV6-5 and TRBJ2-7; no definite D call. CDR1 is MNHEY and CDR2 is SVGAGI in the germline V gene. This CDR3 has 16 residues. V lost 0 bases, J lost 3 bases, and 15 bases lay in between. The CDR3 spells CASSYSIPGPNYEQYV. CDR3 nucleotide sequence: TGTGCCAGCAGTTACTCGATTCCCGGACCTAACTACGAGCAGTACGTC.

The chain couples TRBV2 to TRBJ1-3; D possibly corresponds to TRBD1 (5 bases). Trimming removed 1 base at V and 5 bases at J, with 6 bases between. This CDR3 has 13 amino acids. Germline values: CDR1 SNHLY, CDR2 FYNNEI. The CDR3 protein is CASSEEGRNTIYF. The CDR3 DNA reads as TGTGCCAGCAGTGAAGAGGGGCGAAACACCATATATTTT.

The chain couples TRBV4-1 to TRBJ2-3; D is undetermined. V shed 4 bases and J shed 4 bases, with 15 bases lying between them. This CDR3 is built from 15 residues. The germline gives CDR1 MGHRA, CDR2 YSYEKL. DNA for the CDR3: TGCGCCAGCAGCCCGTCGAGGTTGGCCCCAGATACGCAGTATTTT. Its translation is CASSPSRLAPDTQYF.

The chain uses TRBV7-2 and TRBJ1-2; 9 bases map to TRBD1. The CDR3 totals 18 residues. V trimming: 5 bases; J trimming: 0 bases; junction bases outside the gene matches: 13. Germline V gene data show CDR1 as SGHTA and CDR2 as FQGNSA. CDR3 nucleotides: TGTGCCAGCAGCCCCGGGGGACAGGGAAGACGTGCTAACTATGGCTACACCTTC. It translates to CASSPGGQGRRANYGYTF. The full variable domain, in which reference TRBV7-2 and TRBJ1-2 provide the parts outside the CDR3, is GAGVSQSPSNKVTEKGKDVELRCDPISGHTALYWYRQSLGQGLEFLIYFQGNSAPDKSGLPSDRFSAERTGGSVSTLTIQRTQQEDSAVYLCASSPGGQGRRANYGYTFGSGTRLTVV.

This chain joins TRBV2 and TRBJ2-5, with D tentatively TRBD1 or TRBD2 (5 bases each). With 9 bases removed from V and 0 bases from J, the gap between germline ends came to 14 bases. From germline, CDR1 is SNHLY and CDR2 FYNNEI. The CDR3 has 14 amino acids. CDR3 DNA sequence: TGTGCCAGTACTAAGGGGACGAACCAAGAGACCCAGTACTTC. Its protein is CASTKGTNQETQYF. Full variable domain (outside the CDR3, taken from reference TRBV2 and TRBJ2-5): EPEVTQTPSHQVTQMGQEVILRCVPISNHLYFYWYRQILGQKVEFLVSFYNNEISEKSEIFDDQFSVERPDGSNFTLKIRSTKLEDSAMYFCASTKGTNQETQYFGPGTRLLVL.

V is TRBV25-1 and J is TRBJ2-5; D uncertain. Germline CDR1 is MGHDK and CDR2 is SYGVNS. V lost 3 bases and J 3 bases, leaving 2 bases between the germline ends. The CDR3 is 11 residues long. The CDR3 coding sequence is TGTGCCAGCAGTGATGAAGAGACCCAGTACTTC. It is translated as CASSDEETQYF.

The gene calls are TRBV6-5 and TRBJ1-1; TRBD1 matches at 12 bases. Germline assignment: CDR1 MNHEY and CDR2 SVGAGI. CDR3 size: 15 residues. V lost 2 bases to trimming and J lost 7 bases; unmatched junction nucleotides: 5. This chain's CDR3 is CASSYIGTGGDEAFF. CDR3 DNA: TGTGCCAGCAGTTACATCGGGACAGGGGGCGATGAAGCTTTCTTT.